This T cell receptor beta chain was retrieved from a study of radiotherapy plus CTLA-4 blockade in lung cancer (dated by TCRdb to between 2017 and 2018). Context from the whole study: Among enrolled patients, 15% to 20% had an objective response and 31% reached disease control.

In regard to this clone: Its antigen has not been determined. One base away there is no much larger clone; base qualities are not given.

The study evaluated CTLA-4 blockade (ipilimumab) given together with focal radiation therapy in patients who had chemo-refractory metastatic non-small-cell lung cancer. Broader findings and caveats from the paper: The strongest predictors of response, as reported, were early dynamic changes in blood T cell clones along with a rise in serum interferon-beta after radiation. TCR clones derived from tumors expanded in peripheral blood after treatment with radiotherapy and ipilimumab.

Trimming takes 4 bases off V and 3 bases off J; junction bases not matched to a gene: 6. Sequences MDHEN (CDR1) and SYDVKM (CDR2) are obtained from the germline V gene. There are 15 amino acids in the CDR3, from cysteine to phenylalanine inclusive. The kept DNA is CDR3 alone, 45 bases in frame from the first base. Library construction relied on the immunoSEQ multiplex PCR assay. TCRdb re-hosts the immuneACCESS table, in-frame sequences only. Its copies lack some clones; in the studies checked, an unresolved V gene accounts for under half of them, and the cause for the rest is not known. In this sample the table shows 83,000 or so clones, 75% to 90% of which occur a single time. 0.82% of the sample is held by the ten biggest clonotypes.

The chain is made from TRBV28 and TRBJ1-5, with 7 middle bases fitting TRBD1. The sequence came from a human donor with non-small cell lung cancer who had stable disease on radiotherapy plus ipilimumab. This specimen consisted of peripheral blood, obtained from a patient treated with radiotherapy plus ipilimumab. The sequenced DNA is TGTGCCAGCAGTTCCCCTGGGACAGCCAATCAGCCCCAGCATTTT. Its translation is CASSSPGTANQPQHF.